Described below is a single T cell receptor beta chain sequence and its context. Its antigen remains undetermined. No base qualities exist here, and no much larger clone lies one base off it. Receptors were amplified or captured by the immunoSEQ multiplex PCR assay. TCRdb limited this immuneACCESS table to in-frame rearrangements with V and J called. A share of clones is missing; checked studies link under half to unresolved V genes, and the rest is unexplained. This sample is represented by 170,000 or so clones; 90% to 95% of them were singletons. Clones ranked in the top ten supply more than 8% of the sample. The cysteine opens and the phenylalanine closes a CDR3 of 18 amino acids. The sequence is cut down to CDR3 DNA, 54 bases in frame from base 1. Cut back by 4 bases and 2 bases, the V and J ends lie 22 bases apart. According to the germline V gene (reference sequence), CDR1 reads MNHEY and CDR2 reads SMNVEV.

The entry originates in a study of control samples from healthy donors and cancer patients (dated by TCRdb to about 2020). The sample consisted of blood. Recombination linked TRBV27 to TRBJ2-3; the D gene is perhaps TRBD1 or TRBD2, as each covers 5 bases. The receptor's source is a middle-aged woman in good health. The DNA reads TGTGCCAGCAGTTCCCTGGGAGTGCAGGGCCGCGTCACAGATACGCAGTATTTT. Translated, this is CASSSLGVQGRVTDTQYF.